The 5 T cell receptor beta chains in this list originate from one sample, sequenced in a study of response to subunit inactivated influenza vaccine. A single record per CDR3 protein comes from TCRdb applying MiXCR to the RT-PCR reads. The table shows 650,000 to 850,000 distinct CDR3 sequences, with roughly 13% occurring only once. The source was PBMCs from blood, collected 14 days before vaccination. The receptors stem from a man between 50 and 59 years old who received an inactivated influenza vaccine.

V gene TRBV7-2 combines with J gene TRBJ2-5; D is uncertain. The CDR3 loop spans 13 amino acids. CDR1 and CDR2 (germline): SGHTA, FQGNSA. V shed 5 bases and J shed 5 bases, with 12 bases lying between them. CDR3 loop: CASSQRQSETQYF. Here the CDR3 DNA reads TGTGCCAGCAGCCAAAGACAATCCGAGACCCAGTACTTC.

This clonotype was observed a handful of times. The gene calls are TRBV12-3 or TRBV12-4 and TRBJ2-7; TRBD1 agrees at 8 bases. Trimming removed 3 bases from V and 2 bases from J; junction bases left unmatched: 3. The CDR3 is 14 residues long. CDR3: CASSLDRETYEQYF. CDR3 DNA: TGTGCCAGCAGTTTGGACAGGGAGACCTACGAGCAGTACTTC.

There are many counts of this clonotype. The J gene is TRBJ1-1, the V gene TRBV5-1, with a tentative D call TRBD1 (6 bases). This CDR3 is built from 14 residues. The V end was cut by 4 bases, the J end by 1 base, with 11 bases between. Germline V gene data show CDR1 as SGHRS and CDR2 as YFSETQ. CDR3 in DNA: TGCGCCAGCAGCCCCGGGACATCGAACACTGAAGCTTTCTTT. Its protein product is CASSPGTSNTEAFF.

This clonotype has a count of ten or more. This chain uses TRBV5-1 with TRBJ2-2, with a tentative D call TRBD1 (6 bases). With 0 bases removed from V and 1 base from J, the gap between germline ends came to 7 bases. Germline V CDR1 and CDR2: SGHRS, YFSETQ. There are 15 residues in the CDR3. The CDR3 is CASSLGQVNTGELFF. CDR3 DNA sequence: TGCGCCAGCAGCTTGGGACAGGTGAACACCGGGGAGCTGTTTTTT.

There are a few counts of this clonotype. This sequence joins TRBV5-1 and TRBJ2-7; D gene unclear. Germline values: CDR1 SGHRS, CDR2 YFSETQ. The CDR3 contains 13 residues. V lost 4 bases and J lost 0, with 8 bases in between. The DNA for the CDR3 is TGCGCCAGCAGCCGTCCTAGCTCCTACGAGCAGTACTTC. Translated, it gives CASSRPSSYEQYF.